This passage covers 4 T cell receptor beta chains from one sample sequenced in a study of control samples from healthy donors and cancer patients. The table came from immunoSEQ multiplex PCR; TCRdb's copy has only in-frame clones and leaves some out. Of fewer than 150,000 clones listed, 75% to 95% are singletons. Specimen: blood. These receptors all come from a man in his late teens or twenties in good health.

This chain uses TRBV9 with TRBJ2-7, with D perhaps TRBD2 (6 bases). V lost 2 bases to trimming and J lost 0 bases, with 9 bases between them. The CDR3 is 14 residues long. Germline CDR1 is SGDLS and CDR2 is YYNGEE. CDR3 amino acids: CASSVGGISYEQYF. Here the CDR3 DNA reads TGTGCCAGCAGCGTTGGGGGGATCTCCTACGAGCAGTACTTC.

The rearrangement joins TRBV6-5 to TRBJ2-1; D is undetermined. This CDR3 has 10 amino acids. CDR1 is MNHEY and CDR2 is SVGAGI in the germline V gene. V lost 11 bases and J 10 bases, leaving 12 bases between the germline ends. CDR3 nucleotide sequence: TGTGCCCCCAGTCGGCCGGAGCAGTTCTTC. This sequence encodes CAPSRPEQFF.

The V call is TRBV10-3, the J call TRBJ1-4; 9 bases line up with TRBD1. The germline CDR1 and CDR2 sequences are ENHRY and SYGVKD. With 2 bases clipped from V and 7 bases from J, the junction kept 17 bases outside the gene matches. This CDR3 is 19 amino acids long. The CDR3 sequence: CAISENPGQGSSKGEKLFF. DNA for the CDR3: TGTGCCATCAGTGAGAACCCGGGACAGGGTTCGTCGAAAGGTGAAAAACTGTTTTTT.

A few counts support this clone. The V call is TRBV29-1, the J call TRBJ1-1; no reliable D call. Trimming stripped 3 bases from V and 5 bases from J, with 13 bases between. Germline lookup yields CDR1 SQVTM and CDR2 ANQGSEA. CDR3 size: 13 residues. The CDR3 region is CSVDVASQTEAFF. The CDR3 DNA follows: TGCAGCGTTGATGTGGCAAGCCAAACTGAAGCTTTCTTT.